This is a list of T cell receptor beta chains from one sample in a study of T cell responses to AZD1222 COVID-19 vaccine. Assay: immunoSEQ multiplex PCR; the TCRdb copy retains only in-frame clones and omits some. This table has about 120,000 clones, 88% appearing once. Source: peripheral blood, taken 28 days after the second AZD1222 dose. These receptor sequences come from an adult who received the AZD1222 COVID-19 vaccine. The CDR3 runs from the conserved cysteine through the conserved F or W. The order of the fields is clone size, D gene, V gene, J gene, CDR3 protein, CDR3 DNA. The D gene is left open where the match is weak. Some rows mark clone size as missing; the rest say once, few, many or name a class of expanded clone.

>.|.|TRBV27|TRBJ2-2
CASTPLGSAHTGELFF
TGTGCCAGCACCCCCTTAGGGTCAGCGCACACCGGGGAGCTGTTTTTT
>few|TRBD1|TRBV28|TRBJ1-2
CASSLGRLRGTGIWVYGYTF
TGTGCCAGCAGTTTAGGGAGGTTGAGGGGGACAGGCATCTGGGTCTATGGCTACACCTTC
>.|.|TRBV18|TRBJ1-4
CASCTTEGATNEKLFF
TGTGCCAGCTGTACGACTGAGGGGGCAACTAATGAAAAACTGTTTTTT
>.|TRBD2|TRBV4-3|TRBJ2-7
CASSHRTSGSYEQYF
TGCGCCAGCAGCCACAGGACTAGCGGGAGCTACGAGCAGTACTTC
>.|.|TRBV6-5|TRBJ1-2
CASSYSTAPYGYTF
TGTGCCAGCAGTTACTCCACAGCTCCATATGGCTACACCTTC
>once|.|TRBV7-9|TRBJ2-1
CAMGVGAAGNEQFF
TGTGCGATGGGGGTCGGGGCTGCGGGCAATGAGCAGTTCTTC
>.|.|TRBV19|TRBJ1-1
CASSPPGLAGNTEAFF
TGTGCCAGTAGTCCCCCAGGTCTGGCGGGGAACACTGAAGCTTTCTTT
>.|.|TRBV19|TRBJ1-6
CASSEAGRPNSPLHF
TGTGCCAGTAGTGAGGCAGGGAGGCCTAATTCACCCCTCCACTTT
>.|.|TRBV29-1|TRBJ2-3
CSVDYRRSTDTQYF
TGCAGCGTTGACTACAGGAGAAGCACAGATACGCAGTATTTT
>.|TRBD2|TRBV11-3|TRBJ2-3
CASSYLLAGGGLADTQYF
TGTGCCAGCAGCTACCTCCTAGCGGGGGGTGGTTTGGCAGATACGCAGTATTTT
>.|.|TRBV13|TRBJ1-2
CASSLGWEAHNYGYTF
TGTGCCAGCAGCTTAGGGTGGGAAGCTCATAACTATGGCTACACCTTC
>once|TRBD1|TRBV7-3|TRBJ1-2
CASSSTGGANYGYTF
TGTGCCAGCAGCTCGACAGGGGGAGCCAACTATGGCTACACCTTC
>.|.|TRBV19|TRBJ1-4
CASSTPTKYEKLFF
TGTGCCAGTAGTACTCCGACAAAATATGAAAAACTGTTTTTT
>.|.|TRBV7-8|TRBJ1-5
CASSPRREAGNQPQHF
TGTGCCAGCAGCCCGAGACGGGAGGCGGGCAATCAGCCCCAGCATTTT
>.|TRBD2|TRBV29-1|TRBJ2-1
CSVEGSTGLAVEQFF
TGCAGCGTTGAAGGATCCACGGGACTAGCAGTCGAGCAGTTCTTC
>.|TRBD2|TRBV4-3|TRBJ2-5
CASSQETSGGETQYF
TGCGCCAGCAGCCAAGAAACTAGCGGGGGTGAGACCCAGTACTTC
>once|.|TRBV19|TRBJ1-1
CASIQGNTEAFF
TGTGCCAGTATTCAGGGCAACACTGAAGCTTTCTTT
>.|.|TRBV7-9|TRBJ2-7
CASSLGPPEQYF
TGTGCCAGCAGCTTAGGACCCCCCGAGCAGTACTTC
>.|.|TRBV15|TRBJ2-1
CATNNRVGAYNEQFF
TGTGCCACCAATAACAGGGTTGGGGCTTACAATGAGCAGTTCTTC
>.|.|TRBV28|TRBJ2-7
CASTWGFHRNTAYEQYF
TGTGCCAGCACCTGGGGCTTCCACCGAAACACGGCCTACGAGCAGTACTTC
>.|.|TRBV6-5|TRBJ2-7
CASSYLAIGEQYF
TGTGCCAGCAGTTACCTAGCGATCGGCGAGCAGTACTTC
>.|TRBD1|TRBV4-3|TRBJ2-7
CASSQVNFGTVVNEQYF
TGCGCCAGCAGCCAAGTTAATTTTGGGACAGTTGTCAACGAGCAGTACTTC
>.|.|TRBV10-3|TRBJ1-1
CAISESAVNTEAFF
TGTGCCATCAGTGAGTCTGCAGTGAACACTGAAGCTTTCTTT
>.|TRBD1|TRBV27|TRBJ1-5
CASSLTGQANQPQHF
TGTGCCAGCAGTTTAACGGGACAGGCCAATCAGCCCCAGCATTTT
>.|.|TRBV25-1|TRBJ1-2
CASSEGDNYGYTF
TGTGCCAGCAGTGAGGGGGATAACTATGGCTACACCTTC
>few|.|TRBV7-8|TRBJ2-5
CASSPRLSTEETQYF
TGTGCCAGCAGCCCGAGATTGTCGACGGAAGAGACCCAGTACTTC
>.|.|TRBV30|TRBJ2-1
CARATVSYNEQFF
TGTGCCCGGGCCACGGTCTCCTACAATGAGCAGTTCTTC
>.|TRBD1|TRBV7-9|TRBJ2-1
CASSFPGQFNEQFF
TGTGCCAGCAGCTTTCCGGGACAGTTCAATGAGCAGTTCTTC
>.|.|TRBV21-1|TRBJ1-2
CASSSWTANYGYTF
TGTGCCAGCAGCTCATGGACCGCTAACTATGGCTACACCTTC
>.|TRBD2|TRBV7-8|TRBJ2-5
CASSLGVLAGAQETQYF
TGTGCCAGCAGCTTGGGCGTTCTAGCGGGGGCCCAAGAGACCCAGTACTTC
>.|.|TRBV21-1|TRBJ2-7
CASSKALGGDGEPCYYEQYF
TGTGCCAGCAGCAAAGCGCTAGGGGGTGATGGAGAACCCTGTTACTACGAGCAGTACTTC
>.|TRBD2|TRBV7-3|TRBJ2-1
CASSLTAGGPVFNEQFF
TGTGCCAGCAGCTTAACGGCGGGAGGGCCAGTCTTCAATGAGCAGTTCTTC
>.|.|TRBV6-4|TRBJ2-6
CASSDSTNSGANVLTF
TGTGCCAGCAGTGACTCGACAAACTCTGGGGCCAACGTCCTGACTTTC
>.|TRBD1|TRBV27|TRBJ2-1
CASTPWTGTTYNEQFF
TGTGCCAGCACCCCGTGGACAGGGACCACCTACAATGAGCAGTTCTTC
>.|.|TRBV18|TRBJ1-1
CASSPRSYDTEAFF
TGTGCCAGCTCACCCCGGTCATACGACACTGAAGCTTTCTTT
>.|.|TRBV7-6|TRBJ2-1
CASSIQTRSAYNEQFF
TGTGCCAGCAGCATTCAGACAAGGTCCGCCTACAATGAGCAGTTCTTC
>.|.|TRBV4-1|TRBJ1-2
CASSQDWAGVYGYTF
TGCGCCAGCAGCCAAGATTGGGCGGGGGTCTATGGCTACACCTTC
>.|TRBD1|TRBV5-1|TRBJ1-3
CASSSRQGPSGNTIYF
TGCGCCAGCAGCTCCAGACAGGGGCCCTCTGGAAACACCATATATTTT
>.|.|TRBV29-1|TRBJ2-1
CSALGSYNEQFF
TGCAGCGCCCTAGGCTCCTACAATGAGCAGTTCTTC
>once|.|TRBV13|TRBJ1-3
CASSLAPNTIYF
TGTGCCAGCAGCTTGGCCCCAAACACCATATATTTT
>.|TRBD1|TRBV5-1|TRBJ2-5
CASSLVGTGRETQYF
TGCGCCAGCAGCTTGGTCGGGACAGGGCGGGAGACCCAGTACTTC
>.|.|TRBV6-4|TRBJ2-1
CASSDSTWGAANEQFF
TGTGCCAGCAGTGACTCAACGTGGGGGGCAGCCAATGAGCAGTTCTTC
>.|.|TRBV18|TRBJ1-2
CASSPPGGQGNGYTF
TGTGCCAGCTCACCACCGGGAGGGCAGGGGAATGGCTACACCTTC
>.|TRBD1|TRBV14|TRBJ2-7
CASSQVLTGDVWEQYF
TGTGCCAGCAGCCAGGTCCTGACAGGGGACGTTTGGGAGCAGTACTTC
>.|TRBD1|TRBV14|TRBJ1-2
CASSQVGTGAYGYTF
TGTGCCAGCAGCCAAGTGGGGACAGGGGCCTATGGCTACACCTTC
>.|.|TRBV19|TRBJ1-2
CARPSGHSYGYTF
TGTGCCAGGCCCTCGGGACATAGCTATGGCTACACCTTC
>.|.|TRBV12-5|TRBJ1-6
CASGLTTVNSPLHF
TGTGCTAGTGGTTTGACGACAGTAAATTCACCCCTCCACTTT
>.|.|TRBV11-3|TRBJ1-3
CASTLRLGGNLGNTIYF
TGTGCCAGCACCTTGAGGTTGGGGGGGAACCTCGGAAACACCATATATTTT